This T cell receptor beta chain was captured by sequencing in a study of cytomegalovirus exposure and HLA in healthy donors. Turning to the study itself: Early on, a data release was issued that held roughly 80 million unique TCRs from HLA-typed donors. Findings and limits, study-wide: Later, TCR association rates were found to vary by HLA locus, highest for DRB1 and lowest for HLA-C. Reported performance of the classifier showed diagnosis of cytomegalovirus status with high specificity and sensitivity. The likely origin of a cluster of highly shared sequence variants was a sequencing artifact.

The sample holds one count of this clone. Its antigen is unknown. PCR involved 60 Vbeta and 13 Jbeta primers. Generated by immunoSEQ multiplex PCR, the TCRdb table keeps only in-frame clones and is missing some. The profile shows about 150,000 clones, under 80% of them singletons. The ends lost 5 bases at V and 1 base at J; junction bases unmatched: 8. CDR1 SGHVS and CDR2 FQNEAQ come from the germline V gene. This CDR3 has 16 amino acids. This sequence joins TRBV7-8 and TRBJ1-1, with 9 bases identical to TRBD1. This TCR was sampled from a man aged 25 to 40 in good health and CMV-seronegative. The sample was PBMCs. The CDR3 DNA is TGTGCCAGCAGCACGCATCCGGGACAGGGGAACACTGAAGCTTTCTTT. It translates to CASSTHPGQGNTEAFF.